A selection of T cell receptor beta chains follows, all from one sample in a study of cytomegalovirus exposure and HLA in healthy donors. Assay: immunoSEQ multiplex PCR; the TCRdb copy retains only in-frame clones and omits some. This sample's table reports about 50,000 clones. The sample taken for sequencing was PBMCs. These receptors all stem from a woman in her late teens or twenties in good health and CMV-seronegative. Both conserved end residues are part of each CDR3. Fields, in order: V gene, J gene, CDR3 protein.

v_call: TRBV29-1; j_call: TRBJ2-5; cdr3_aa: CSVGGGEGSQETQYF
v_call: TRBV11-3; j_call: TRBJ2-5; cdr3_aa: CASSLGASGGETQYF
v_call: TRBV10-1; j_call: TRBJ2-3; cdr3_aa: CASSTGTGHHTQYF
v_call: TRBV6-1; j_call: TRBJ1-1; cdr3_aa: CASSERPSGVEAFF
v_call: TRBV5-1; j_call: TRBJ2-7; cdr3_aa: CASTNRDRRNYEQYF
v_call: TRBV15; j_call: TRBJ1-1; cdr3_aa: CATSRGVRGGVTEAFF
v_call: TRBV10-3; j_call: TRBJ1-4; cdr3_aa: CAISESQGAANEKLFF
v_call: TRBV7-9; j_call: TRBJ1-5; cdr3_aa: CASSLGGVRYQPQHF
v_call: TRBV2; j_call: TRBJ1-2; cdr3_aa: CASSQRQGDGYTF
v_call: TRBV11-2; j_call: TRBJ1-5; cdr3_aa: CASSAVDSANQPQHF
v_call: TRBV19; j_call: TRBJ2-3; cdr3_aa: CASSIHLGSSRDTQYF
v_call: TRBV28; j_call: TRBJ1-1; cdr3_aa: CATGRRGLNTEAFF
v_call: TRBV19; j_call: TRBJ1-2; cdr3_aa: CATTDSPYGYTF
v_call: TRBV2; j_call: TRBJ1-4; cdr3_aa: CASVRQGIEKLFF
v_call: TRBV28; j_call: TRBJ2-3; cdr3_aa: CASRDSSGSADTQYF
v_call: TRBV27; j_call: TRBJ2-7; cdr3_aa: CASRLGGTRDEQYF
v_call: TRBV9; j_call: TRBJ2-3; cdr3_aa: CASSVAAGGTPDTQYF
v_call: TRBV4-1; j_call: TRBJ1-2; cdr3_aa: CASSQGRGGRGYGYTF
v_call: TRBV2; j_call: TRBJ2-3; cdr3_aa: CARSGLAASTDTQYF
v_call: TRBV6-1; j_call: TRBJ2-1; cdr3_aa: CASSGSLAGGIYEQFF
v_call: TRBV27; j_call: TRBJ2-7; cdr3_aa: CASSLGRDHSYEQYF
v_call: TRBV5-1; j_call: TRBJ2-7; cdr3_aa: CASSLVGGRYEQYF
v_call: TRBV30; j_call: TRBJ1-2; cdr3_aa: CAWSGRGYEGYTF
v_call: TRBV6-4; j_call: TRBJ2-3; cdr3_aa: CASSDSSGDTDTQYF
v_call: TRBV27; j_call: TRBJ2-1; cdr3_aa: CASSLGSQGVESEQFF
v_call: TRBV9; j_call: TRBJ2-1; cdr3_aa: CASSVFPRDSSSYNEQFF
v_call: TRBV4-1; j_call: TRBJ2-1; cdr3_aa: CASSQVGELVRIF
v_call: TRBV5-1; j_call: TRBJ2-7; cdr3_aa: CASRPLASGAYEQYF
v_call: TRBV27; j_call: TRBJ2-5; cdr3_aa: CASSFRLGETQYF
v_call: TRBV11-2; j_call: TRBJ1-1; cdr3_aa: CASTSPGGLALAFF
v_call: TRBV5-1; j_call: TRBJ1-2; cdr3_aa: CASSLVPDNYGYTF
v_call: TRBV25-1; j_call: TRBJ2-7; cdr3_aa: CASSEGGAGTYEQYF
v_call: TRBV5-1; j_call: TRBJ1-4; cdr3_aa: CASSVGQGNEKLFF
v_call: TRBV5-1; j_call: TRBJ1-4; cdr3_aa: CASSVQGAYEKLFF
v_call: TRBV5-1; j_call: TRBJ2-7; cdr3_aa: CASSRTGEAYEQYF
v_call: TRBV6-6; j_call: TRBJ1-1; cdr3_aa: CASSSDRGAATEAFF
v_call: TRBV27; j_call: TRBJ1-1; cdr3_aa: CASSWIGGGEAFF
v_call: TRBV10-3; j_call: TRBJ1-2; cdr3_aa: CAIRYGEYLPYGYTF
v_call: TRBV9; j_call: TRBJ2-7; cdr3_aa: CASSERTSGTYEQYF
v_call: TRBV7-2; j_call: TRBJ1-2; cdr3_aa: CASKGQGTNGYTF
v_call: TRBV5-1; j_call: TRBJ1-3; cdr3_aa: CASSPGQRGNTIYF
v_call: TRBV6-6; j_call: TRBJ2-3; cdr3_aa: CASSYSTRDTDTQYF
v_call: TRBV5-1; j_call: TRBJ2-3; cdr3_aa: CASSLDTGGADTQYF
v_call: TRBV19; j_call: TRBJ1-1; cdr3_aa: CASSFRGQGGTEAFF
v_call: TRBV4-2; j_call: TRBJ2-6; cdr3_aa: CASTNRGAGANVLTF
v_call: TRBV7-6; j_call: TRBJ2-7; cdr3_aa: CASSPYGTSGGAVNEQYF
v_call: TRBV7-6; j_call: TRBJ2-7; cdr3_aa: CASSLAAGQGRHEQYF
v_call: TRBV11-2; j_call: TRBJ2-7; cdr3_aa: CASSLGQPYEQYF
v_call: TRBV7-9; j_call: TRBJ1-2; cdr3_aa: CASSLYGLDGYTF
v_call: TRBV7-2; j_call: TRBJ1-5; cdr3_aa: CASSFGSGNQPQHF
v_call: TRBV5-1; j_call: TRBJ1-6; cdr3_aa: CASSLVWMEGWEYSPLHF
v_call: TRBV28; j_call: TRBJ2-2; cdr3_aa: CASRELAGVLGELFF
v_call: TRBV6-5; j_call: TRBJ1-2; cdr3_aa: CASSYQGQGDGYTF
v_call: TRBV12-5; j_call: TRBJ1-5; cdr3_aa: CASGLATGDYQPQHF